This passage covers 17 T cell receptor beta chains from one sample sequenced in a study of blood T cell repertoires in COVID-19. Using immunoSEQ multiplex PCR, the repertoire was profiled, and TCRdb retains in-frame clones only, with some absent. The sample records about 150,000 clones, about four fifths being singletons. Sequences were obtained from peripheral blood. The receptors were sampled from a human donor with acute or convalescent COVID-19. The donor label of this sample is uncertain.

This clone appeared once. V and J are TRBV11-2 and TRBJ2-1; D is perhaps TRBD1 (6 bases). CDR1 and CDR2 from the germline V gene are SGHAT and FQNNGV. This CDR3 region has 18 residues. V lost 3 bases to trimming and J lost 1 base, with 19 bases between them. The CDR3 DNA reads TGTGCCAGCAGCTTCCCTCGGAGGCAGGGGTGGTCCTACAATGAGCAGTTCTTC. As protein: CASSFPRRQGWSYNEQFF. Variable domain in full (rest from reference TRBV11-2 and TRBJ2-1): EAGVAQSPRYKIIEKRQSVAFWCNPISGHATLYWYQQILGQGPKLLIQFQNNGVVDDSQLPKDRFSAERLKGVDSTLKIQPAKLEDSAVYLCASSFPRRQGWSYNEQFFGPGTRLTVL.

The V and J genes are TRBV24-1 and TRBJ1-2, with TRBD1 identical over 7 bases. CDR1 and CDR2 (germline): KGHDR, SFDVKD. The CDR3 is 16 amino acids. V dropped 5 bases and J dropped 7; count of bases not matched to a gene: 15. CDR3 region: CATSAPTGSKQGGYTF. The CDR3 DNA sequence: TGTGCCACCAGTGCCCCGACAGGGTCCAAGCAGGGTGGCTACACCTTC.

The chain links TRBV9 to TRBJ1-5, with 7 positions matching TRBD1. V trimming: 0 bases; J trimming: 9 bases; junction bases outside the gene matches: 6. The CDR3 runs 14 residues. Germline CDR1 is SGDLS and CDR2 is YYNGEE. The CDR3 bases are TGTGCCAGCAGCGTAGAGGGGGCCGGTTGGCCCCAGCATTTT. Translated, it gives CASSVEGAGWPQHF. Combining the CDR3 with reference TRBV9 and TRBJ1-5 gives the whole variable domain DSGVTQTPKHLITATGQRVTLRCSPRSGDLSVYWYQQSLDQGLQFLIQYYNGEERAKGNILERFSAQQFPDLHSELNLSSLELGDSALYFCASSVEGAGWPQHFGDGTRLSIL.

The rearrangement uses TRBV25-1 and TRBJ2-1; 7 nucleotides line up with TRBD1. The length of the CDR3 is 13 residues. From germline, CDR1 is MGHDK and CDR2 SYGVNS. V was clipped by 6 bases and J by 5 bases; unmatched bases: 4. CDR3 sequence: CASSRDRDNEQFF. The DNA for the CDR3 is TGTGCCAGCAGCCGAGACAGGGACAATGAGCAGTTCTTC.

This clone showed up just a few times. This sequence joins TRBV19 and TRBJ2-7; D ambiguous. CDR3 length equals 14 residues. Trimming pared 10 bases from V and 1 base from J, leaving 17 bases between. Germline V gene lookup returns CDR1 LNHDA and CDR2 SQIVND (reference sequence). In DNA, the CDR3 is TGTGCCACCGCTCTAGGCTCGCCTTCCTACGAGCAGTACTTC. This translates into CATALGSPSYEQYF.

This chain joins TRBV2 and TRBJ2-7, with 7 bases matching TRBD1. The CDR3 is 14 amino acids. Trimming removed 6 bases from V and 2 bases from J; junction bases left unmatched: 7. The germline gives CDR1 SNHLY, CDR2 FYNNEI. The CDR3 bases are TGTGCCAGCAGGGCCCAGGGGGACCCCTACGAGCAGTACTTC. Protein product: CASRAQGDPYEQYF.

The rearrangement links TRBV6-1 to TRBJ2-3; the D gene is possibly TRBD1 (5 bases). This CDR3 has 13 residues. The V gene's germline CDR1 is MNHNS and CDR2 SASEGT. V gave up 3 bases and J gave up 2 bases, with 6 bases separating them. The CDR3 nucleotides read TGTGCCAGCAGTGAGACAGACACAGATACGCAGTATTTT. Amino acid sequence: CASSETDTDTQYF.

For this clone: In the same sample, other DNA sequences code for this CDR3. The CDR3 DNA sequence: TGTGCCAGCAGCTTAGGAGGGAACTATGGCTACACCTTC. Its translation is CASSLGGNYGYTF. This chain connects TRBV7-2 to TRBJ1-2; D not certain. The CDR3 consists of 13 residues. V was shortened by 1 base and J by 2 bases, with 5 bases between the two germline ends. Germline V gene lookup returns CDR1 SGHTA and CDR2 FQGNSA.

The rearrangement links TRBV7-2 to TRBJ1-1, with D perhaps matching TRBD1 (5 bases). Germline lookup yields CDR1 SGHTA and CDR2 FQGNSA. The CDR3 covers 15 residues. Trimming stripped 1 base from V and 4 bases from J, with 13 bases between. CDR3 sequence reads: CASSLVNRPATEAFF. The CDR3 bases are TGTGCCAGCAGCTTAGTAAACAGGCCGGCCACTGAAGCTTTCTTT.

This clone was observed a single time. V is TRBV5-4 and J is TRBJ1-3, with TRBD1 as a possible D gene (6 bases). This CDR3 is built from 16 residues. The V gene's germline CDR1 is SGHNT and CDR2 YYREEE (reference sequence). Trimming cost V 4 bases and J 0 bases, with 14 bases left between them. CDR3 loop: CASSPTTGYSGNTIYF. For the CDR3, the DNA is TGTGCCAGCAGCCCGACGACAGGATACTCTGGAAACACCATATATTTT.

A word on this clone: A read error may account for a junction end that differs from germline. CDR3 in amino acids: CASSFLTGTANYSYTF. In DNA, the CDR3 is TGTGCCAGCTCATTTCTGACAGGGACCGCTAACTATAGCTACACCTTC. The chain employs TRBV18 and TRBJ1-2; TRBD1 agrees at 7 bases. Germline CDR1 and CDR2: KGHSH and LQKENI. The length of the CDR3 is 16 residues.

The V gene is TRBV5-6, the J gene TRBJ2-1; possibly TRBD1 for D (6 bases). Germline V CDR1 and CDR2: SGHDT, YYEEEE. CDR3 length equals 15 residues. V lost 0 bases to trimming and J lost 5 bases, with 12 bases between them. CDR3 sequence reads: CASSLVYRVDNEQFF. The CDR3 DNA is TGTGCCAGCAGCTTGGTTTACAGGGTGGACAATGAGCAGTTCTTC.

The table lists this clone with a count of one. This sequence joins TRBV3-1 (or the pseudogene TRBV3-2) and TRBJ2-3, with 7 bases fitting TRBD2. CDR3 length equals 17 residues. CDR1 and CDR2 from the germline V gene are LGHDT and YNNKEL (reference sequence). V was clipped by 4 bases and J by 4 bases; unmatched bases: 14. The DNA of the CDR3 is TGTGCCAGCAGCCCCCGCGGAGCGGGGAAGTTTGCAGATACGCAGTATTTT. Protein product: CASSPRGAGKFADTQYF.

The chain carries TRBV3-1 (or the pseudogene TRBV3-2) and TRBJ2-3; 10 nucleotides match TRBD2. The trim removed 1 base at V and 4 bases at J, leaving 5 bases unmatched. The CDR3 is 16 residues long. Germline CDR1 LGHDT, CDR2 YNNKEL (reference sequence). DNA of the CDR3: TGTGCCAGCAGCCAAGCCTTAGCGGGGGGTTCAGATACGCAGTATTTT. Its protein is CASSQALAGGSDTQYF.

The chain is built from TRBV7-8 and TRBJ1-4; D perhaps matches TRBD1 (5 bases). V lost 4 bases, J lost 8 bases, and 14 bases lay in between. The V gene's germline CDR1 is SGHVS and CDR2 FQNEAQ. The CDR3 extends over 14 amino acids. This CDR3 is CASSYSGGREKLFF. The CDR3, as DNA: TGTGCCAGCAGCTATTCCGGGGGACGGGAAAAACTGTTTTTT. The full variable domain, completed using reference TRBV7-8 and TRBJ1-4, is GAGVSQSPRYKVAKRGQDVALRCDPISGHVSLFWYQQALGQGPEFLTYFQNEAQLDKSGLPSDRFFAERPEGSVSTLKIQRTQQEDSAVYLCASSYSGGREKLFFGSGTQLSVL.

The CDR3 loop reads CATPGPAASNYGYTF. CDR3 nucleotide sequence: TGTGCCACCCCAGGTCCGGCAGCTTCTAACTATGGCTACACCTTC. The rearrangement links TRBV10-3 to TRBJ1-2; D is unresolved. The CDR3 is 15 residues long. Trimming took 10 bases from V and 0 from J, leaving 18 bases between them. Germline loops: CDR1 ENHRY, CDR2 SYGVKD.

The chain is built from TRBV20-1 and TRBJ2-7; 9 nucleotides align to TRBD1. Germline V CDR1 and CDR2: DFQATT, SNEGSKA (reference sequence). Unmatched junction bases numbered 3, after V lost 3 bases and J lost 3 bases. The CDR3 is 13 residues long. CDR3 protein: CSASRGQGYEQYV. CDR3 DNA sequence: TGCAGTGCTAGTCGGGGACAGGGCTACGAGCAGTACGTC.